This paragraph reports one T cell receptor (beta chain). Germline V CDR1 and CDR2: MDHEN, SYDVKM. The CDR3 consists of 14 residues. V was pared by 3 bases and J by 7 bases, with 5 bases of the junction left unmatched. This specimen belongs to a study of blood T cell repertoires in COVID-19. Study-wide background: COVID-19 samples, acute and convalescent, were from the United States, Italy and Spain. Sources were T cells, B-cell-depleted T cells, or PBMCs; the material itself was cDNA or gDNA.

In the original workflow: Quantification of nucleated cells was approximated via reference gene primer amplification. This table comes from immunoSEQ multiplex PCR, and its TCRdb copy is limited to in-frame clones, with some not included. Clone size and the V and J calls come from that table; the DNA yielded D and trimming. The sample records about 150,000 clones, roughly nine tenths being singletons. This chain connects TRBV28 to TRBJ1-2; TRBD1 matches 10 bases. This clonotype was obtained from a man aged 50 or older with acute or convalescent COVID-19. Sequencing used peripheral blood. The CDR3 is CASSLGGTGVGYTF. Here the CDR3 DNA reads TGTGCCAGCAGTTTGGGCGGGACAGGGGTTGGCTACACCTTC.